This TCR beta chain was found in a study of beta chain features in type 1 diabetes. Study context: Examination covered some 110,000,000 sorted cells spanning all samples.

This clone was picked up a small number of times. Antigen: not known. Every isolated RNA sample was fully reverse transcribed, so sequencing captured expressed TCRB transcripts. The average output of naive, central memory and regulatory T cell samples was several million reads. Only in-frame clones appear in the TCRdb table, and some are missing; sequencing was by immunoSEQ multiplex PCR. The sample consists of roughly 140,000 clones, around 10% of them appearing once. From germline, CDR1 is MNHEY and CDR2 SMNVEV (reference sequence). CDR3 length equals 15 residues. Deletions cut 5 bases from V and 3 bases from J, with 17 bases between. Using CD45RO/CCR7/CD25/CD127/CD95/CD27, CD4+ naive, central memory, regulatory and stem cell-like memory cells were sorted. General study points: Shorter templates may be favored by PCR, equally so in patients and controls.

The rearrangement joins TRBV27 to TRBJ2-7; D is perhaps TRBD1 or TRBD2 (5 bases each). This receptor was taken from a man aged 18 to 30 in good health. Material for sequencing was central memory CD4+ T cells from blood. DNA of the CDR3: TGTGCCAGCAGTAGGTTACTAGGGACCCTCTACGAGCAGTACTTC. Protein sequence: CASSRLLGTLYEQYF.